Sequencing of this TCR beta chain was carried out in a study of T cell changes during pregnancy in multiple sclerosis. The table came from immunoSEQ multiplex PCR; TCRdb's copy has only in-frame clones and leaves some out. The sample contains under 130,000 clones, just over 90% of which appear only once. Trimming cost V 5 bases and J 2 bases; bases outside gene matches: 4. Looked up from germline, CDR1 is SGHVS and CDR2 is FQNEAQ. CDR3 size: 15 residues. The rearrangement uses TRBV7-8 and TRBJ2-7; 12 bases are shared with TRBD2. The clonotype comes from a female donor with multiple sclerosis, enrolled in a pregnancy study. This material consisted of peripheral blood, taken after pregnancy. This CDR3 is CASSPRTSGAYEQYF. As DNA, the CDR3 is TGTGCCAGCAGCCCGCGGACTAGCGGGGCCTACGAGCAGTACTTC.